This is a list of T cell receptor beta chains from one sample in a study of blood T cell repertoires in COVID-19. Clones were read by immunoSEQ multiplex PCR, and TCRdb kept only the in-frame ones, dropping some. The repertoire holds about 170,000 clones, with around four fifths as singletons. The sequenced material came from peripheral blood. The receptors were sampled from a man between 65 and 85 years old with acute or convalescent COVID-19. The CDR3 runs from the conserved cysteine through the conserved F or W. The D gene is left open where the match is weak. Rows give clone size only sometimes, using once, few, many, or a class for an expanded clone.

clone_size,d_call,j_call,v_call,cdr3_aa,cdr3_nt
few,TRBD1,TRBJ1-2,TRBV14,CASSHPGQASYGYTF,TGTGCCAGCAGCCATCCGGGACAGGCATCCTATGGCTACACCTTC
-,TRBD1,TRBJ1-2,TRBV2,CASTRDRANYGYTF,TGTGCCAGCACCCGAGACAGGGCTAACTATGGCTACACCTTC
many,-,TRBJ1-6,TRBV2,CASKGAGVGNSPLHF,TGTGCCAGCAAAGGGGCGGGGGTTGGAAATTCACCCCTCCACTTT
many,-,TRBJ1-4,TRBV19,CASRKGAGGEKLFF,TGTGCCAGTAGGAAAGGGGCAGGTGGAGAAAAACTGTTTTTT
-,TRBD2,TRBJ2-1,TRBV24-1,CATSENPVAGGYNEQFF,TGTGCCACCAGTGAAAACCCCGTAGCGGGAGGGTACAATGAGCAGTTCTTC
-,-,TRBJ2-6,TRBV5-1,CASSSQTPGANVLTF,TGCGCCAGCAGTTCACAGACCCCCGGGGCCAACGTCCTGACTTTC
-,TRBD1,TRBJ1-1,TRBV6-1,CASSEWTGGNTEAFF,TGTGCCAGCAGTGAGTGGACAGGGGGGAACACTGAAGCTTTCTTT
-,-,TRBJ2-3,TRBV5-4,CASSSLVSGRTDTQYF,TGTGCCAGCAGCTCACTAGTTTCGGGTCGCACAGATACGCAGTATTTT
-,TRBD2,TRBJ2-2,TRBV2,CASIGTSGGIGAGELFF,TGTGCCAGCATCGGGACTAGCGGGGGGATTGGCGCCGGGGAGCTGTTTTTT
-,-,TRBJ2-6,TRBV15,CATSRGGSGNSGANVLTF,TGTGCCACCAGCAGGGGGGGATCAGGGAACTCTGGGGCCAACGTCCTGACTTTC
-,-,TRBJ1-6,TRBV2,CASSGLTGSSYNSPLHF,TGTGCCAGCAGTGGTTTGACGGGAAGCTCCTATAATTCACCCCTCCACTTT
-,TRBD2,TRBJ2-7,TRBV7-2,CASSLSAGGGEQYF,TGTGCCAGCAGCTTATCCGCGGGAGGTGGCGAGCAGTACTTC
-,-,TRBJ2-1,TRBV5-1,CASSSNFLRVNEQFF,TGCGCCAGCAGCTCGAATTTCTTGAGGGTGAATGAGCAGTTCTTC
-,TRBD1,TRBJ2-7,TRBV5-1,CASSLVSAGGLYEQYF,TGCGCCAGCAGCTTGGTATCCGCAGGGGGCCTCTACGAGCAGTACTTC
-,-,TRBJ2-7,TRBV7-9,CASSSTDGQSLLYEQYF,TGTGCCAGCAGCTCTACGGATGGACAATCGCTTCTTTACGAGCAGTACTTC
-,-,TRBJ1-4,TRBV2,CASSDTGATNEKLFF,TGTGCCAGCAGTGACACCGGTGCAACTAATGAAAAACTGTTTTTT
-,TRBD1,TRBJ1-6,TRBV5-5,CASSGDRETSPLHF,TGTGCCAGCAGTGGGGACAGGGAGACTTCACCCCTCCACTTT
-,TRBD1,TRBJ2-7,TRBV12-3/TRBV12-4,CASTLGQGYEQYF,TGTGCCAGCACCTTGGGACAGGGCTACGAGCAGTACTTC
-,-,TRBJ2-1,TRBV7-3,CASSLNQGNEQFF,TGTGCCAGCAGCTTAAACCAGGGGAATGAGCAGTTCTTC
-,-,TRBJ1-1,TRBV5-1,CASSRTGLNTEAFF,TGCGCCAGCAGCCGAACAGGATTGAACACTGAAGCTTTCTTT
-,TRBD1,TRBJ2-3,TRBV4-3,CASSYRDRGSDTQYF,TGCGCCAGCAGCTACCGGGACAGGGGGAGCGATACGCAGTATTTT
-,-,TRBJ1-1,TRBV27,CASSLSGLLNTEAFF,TGTGCCAGCAGTTTATCGGGGCTGTTGAACACTGAAGCTTTCTTT